Given below is one T cell receptor beta chain in context. Original processing methods: Scientists estimated how many nucleated cells there were by amplifying reference gene primers. Libraries were prepared by immunoSEQ multiplex PCR; TCRdb keeps only in-frame clonotypes and omits some of them. V and J calls and clone size are copied from that table; D and trimming were computed from the DNA. The table lists 100,000 to 120,000 clones, about 72% of them singletons. The data derive from a study of blood T cell repertoires in COVID-19. Study-level background: The study drew acute and convalescent COVID-19 samples from the United States, Italy and Spain.

The sequencing input was peripheral blood. This TCR was recovered from an older woman with acute or convalescent COVID-19.

The CDR3 sequence: CAWSVWGEVGKLFF. The CDR3 DNA reads as TGTGCCTGGAGTGTATGGGGGGAGGTCGGAAAACTGTTTTTT. The V and J genes are TRBV30 and TRBJ1-4, with a possible D match to TRBD1 (5 bases). V lost 0 bases and J lost 10, with 15 bases in between. The length of the CDR3 is 14 residues. Germline-derived CDR1 and CDR2 are GTSNPN and SVGIG (reference sequence).